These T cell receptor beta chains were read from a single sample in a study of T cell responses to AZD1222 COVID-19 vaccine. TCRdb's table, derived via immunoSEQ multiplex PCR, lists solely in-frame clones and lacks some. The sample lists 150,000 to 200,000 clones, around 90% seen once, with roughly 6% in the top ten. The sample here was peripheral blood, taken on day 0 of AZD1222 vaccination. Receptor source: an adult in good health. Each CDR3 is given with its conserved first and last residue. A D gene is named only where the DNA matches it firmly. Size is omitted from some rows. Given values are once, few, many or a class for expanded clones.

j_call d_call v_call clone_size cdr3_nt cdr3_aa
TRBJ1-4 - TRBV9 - TGTGCCAGCAGCGTAGCGCCGGGGACCAATGAAAAACTGTTTTTT CASSVAPGTNEKLFF
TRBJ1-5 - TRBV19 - TGTGCCAGTAGTATGAAGGTGGGCAATCAGCCCCAGCATTTT CASSMKVGNQPQHF
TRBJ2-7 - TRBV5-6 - TGTGCCAGCAGCTTGCTCGGGACCTACAATACCTACGAGCAGTACTTC CASSLLGTYNTYEQYF
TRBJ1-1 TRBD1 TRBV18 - TGTGCCAGCTCGCTAGATTACAGGGGAACTGAAGCTTTCTTT CASSLDYRGTEAFF
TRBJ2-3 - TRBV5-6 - TGTGCCAGCAGCTTGGGTCCGGAGGGAGGTTCAGATACGCAGTATTTT CASSLGPEGGSDTQYF
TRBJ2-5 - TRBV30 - TGTGCCTGGAGTGGGACGGCCGCCGAGACCCAGTACTTC CAWSGTAAETQYF
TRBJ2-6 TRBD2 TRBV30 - TGTGCCTGGAGTCAAGAGACTAGCGGGAGTAGTGGTGGGGCCAACGTCCTGACTTTC CAWSQETSGSSGGANVLTF
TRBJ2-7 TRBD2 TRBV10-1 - TGCGCCAGCAGTCCGGGGGGCTCCTACGAGCAGTACTTC CASSPGGSYEQYF
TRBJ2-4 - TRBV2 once TGTGCCAGCACTAGAGAAATAGCCAAAAACATTCAGTACTTC CASTREIAKNIQYF
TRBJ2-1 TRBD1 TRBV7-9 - TGTGCCAGCAGCCCTGGACAGGGGGCGTTCTTC CASSPGQGAFF
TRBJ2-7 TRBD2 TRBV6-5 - TGTGCCAGCAGTTACTCGTCTCTAGCGGGGGGCGAGCAGTACTTC CASSYSSLAGGEQYF
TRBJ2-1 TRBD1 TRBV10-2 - TGCGCCAGCGGACAGGGCCTTTACAATGAGCAGTTCTTC CASGQGLYNEQFF
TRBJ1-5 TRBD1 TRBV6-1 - TGTGCCAGCAGTGAAGCTGGGATGGGTGTGACAGGGAGGAATCAGCCCCAGCATTTT CASSEAGMGVTGRNQPQHF
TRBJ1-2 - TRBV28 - TGTGCCAGCAGGCTGAGGTCATATGGCTACACCTTC CASRLRSYGYTF
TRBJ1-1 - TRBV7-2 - TGTGCCAGCACCCTTCAAATGAACACTGAAGCTTTCTTT CASTLQMNTEAFF
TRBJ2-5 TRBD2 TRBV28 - TGTGCCAGCAGTTCCGCAGCGGGGGGGACCCAGTACTTC CASSSAAGGTQYF
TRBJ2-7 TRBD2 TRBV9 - TGTGCCAGCAGCGCAGGAGCGGGAGGGCGGGGAGCCGAGCAGTACTTC CASSAGAGGRGAEQYF
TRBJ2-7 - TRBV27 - TGTGCCAGCAGTTTACGGTCAGGGGCGCGCTCCTACGAGCAGTACTTC CASSLRSGARSYEQYF
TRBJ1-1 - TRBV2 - TGTGCCAGCAGTCAACAAGGGGCCCGGTTGAACACTGAAGCTTTCTTT CASSQQGARLNTEAFF
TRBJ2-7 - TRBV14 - TGTGCCAGCACCCCCGGGCTACGCCGGGACGAGCAGTACTTC CASTPGLRRDEQYF
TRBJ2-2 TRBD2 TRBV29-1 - TGCAGCGTCTCGGGAGGACCCACCGGGGAGCTGTTTTTT CSVSGGPTGELFF
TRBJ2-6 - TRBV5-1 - TGCGCCAGCAGCGACCTCTCTGGGGCCAACGTCCTGACTTTC CASSDLSGANVLTF
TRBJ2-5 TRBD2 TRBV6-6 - TGTGCCAGCAGTTACACAAGGACTAGCGGGGGGGAGACCCAGTACTTC CASSYTRTSGGETQYF
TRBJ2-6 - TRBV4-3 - TGCGCCAGCAGCCAAGATTTCGGTGGCGGGGCCAACGTCCTGACTTTC CASSQDFGGGANVLTF
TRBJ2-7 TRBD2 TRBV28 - TGTGCCAGCAGTTCACCCGCCGGCGGGAGGCTTTACGAGCAGTACTTC CASSSPAGGRLYEQYF
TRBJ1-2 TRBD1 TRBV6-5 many TGTGCCAGCAGGGAGACAGGGGCAAGTGGCTACACCTTC CASRETGASGYTF
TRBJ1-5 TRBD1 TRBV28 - TGTGCCAGCAGTTTTCGGGACAGGCGCAATCAGCCCCAGCATTTT CASSFRDRRNQPQHF
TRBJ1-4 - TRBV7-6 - TGTGCCAGCAGCTTAAATCAACGGGGGGTTAATGAAAAACTGTTTTTT CASSLNQRGVNEKLFF
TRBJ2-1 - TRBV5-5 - TGTGCCAGCAGCTTGAGGGTCGAACCAAATTACAATGAGCAGTTCTTC CASSLRVEPNYNEQFF
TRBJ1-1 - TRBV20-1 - TGCAGTGCTAGTCCAGGCACAAACACTGAAGCTTTCTTT CSASPGTNTEAFF
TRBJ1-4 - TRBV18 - TGTGCCAGCTCACCACAAAAGGGGAGTGCAACTAATGAAAAACTGTTTTTT CASSPQKGSATNEKLFF
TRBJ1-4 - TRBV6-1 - TGTGCCAGCAGTGACACCATTTGGGGGATTGGTGAAAAACTGTTTTTT CASSDTIWGIGEKLFF
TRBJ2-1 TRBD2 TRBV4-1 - TGCGCCAGCAGCCAATCCCTAGCGGGTACTTACAATGAGCAGTTCTTC CASSQSLAGTYNEQFF
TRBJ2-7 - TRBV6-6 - TGTGCCAGCAGTTCGCTCCCCGGACTGAACGAGCAGTACTTC CASSSLPGLNEQYF
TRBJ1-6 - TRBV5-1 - TGCGCCAGCAGTCATGGTGACCGGCCGGGTTCACCCCTCCACTTT CASSHGDRPGSPLHF
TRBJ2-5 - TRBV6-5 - TGTGCCAGCAAATTTCTGGTTCAAGAGACCCAGTACTTC CASKFLVQETQYF
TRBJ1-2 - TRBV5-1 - TGCGCCAGCAGACCCACCCCGGCGGGGACGTATTATGGCTACACCTTC CASRPTPAGTYYGYTF
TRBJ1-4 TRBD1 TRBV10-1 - TGCGCCAGCACCGAGGACAGGGGGCGTGGTAATGAAAAACTGTTTTTT CASTEDRGRGNEKLFF
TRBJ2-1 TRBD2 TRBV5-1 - TGCGCCAGCAGCTTAGATCTAGCGGGAGGCAATGAGCAGTTCTTC CASSLDLAGGNEQFF
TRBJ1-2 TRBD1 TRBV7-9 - TGTGCCAGCAGCCAAGGACAGGGCCCCCACTATGGCTACACCTTC CASSQGQGPHYGYTF
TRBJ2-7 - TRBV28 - TGTGCCAGCAGGGCAGAATACGAGCAGTACTTC CASRAEYEQYF
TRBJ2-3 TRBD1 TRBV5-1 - TGCGCCAGCAGCCCGACAGGGGCCCCTGGCACAGATACGCAGTATTTT CASSPTGAPGTDTQYF
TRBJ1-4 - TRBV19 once TGTGCCAGTAGTAACACAGCGTCAACTAATGAAAAACTGTTTTTT CASSNTASTNEKLFF
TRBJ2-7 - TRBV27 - TGTGCCAGCAGTGTCCGGACGACAGCCACCTACGAGCAGTACTTC CASSVRTTATYEQYF
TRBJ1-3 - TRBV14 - TGTGCCAGCAGCCAAATGGGGGAAAGCTATGGAAACACCATATATTTT CASSQMGESYGNTIYF
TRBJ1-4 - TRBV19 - TGTGCCAGTAGTACAGATCCTGAAAAACTGTTTTTT CASSTDPEKLFF
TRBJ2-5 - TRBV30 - TGTGCCTGGAGCGGGGGCAGCGAGACCCAGTACTTC CAWSGGSETQYF
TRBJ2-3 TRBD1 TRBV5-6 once TGTGCCAGCAGCTTGGGGCCGGGACAGGGTCACGATACGCAGTATTTT CASSLGPGQGHDTQYF
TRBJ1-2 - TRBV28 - TGTGCCAGCAGTCTCGGACATGGGCCCTATGGCTACACCTTC CASSLGHGPYGYTF
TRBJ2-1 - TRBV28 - TGTGCCAGCAGGATCAGAGGCTCCTACAATGAGCAGTTCTTC CASRIRGSYNEQFF
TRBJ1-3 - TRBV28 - TGTGCCAGCAGCGGACACGGTGGGGCCACCATATATTTT CASSGHGGATIYF
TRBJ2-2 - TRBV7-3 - TGTGCCAGCAGCTTAACGGATCGGGGCACCGGGGAGCTGTTTTTT CASSLTDRGTGELFF
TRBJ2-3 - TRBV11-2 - TGTGCCAGCAGCTTAGAGAATCCCACAGATACGCAGTATTTT CASSLENPTDTQYF
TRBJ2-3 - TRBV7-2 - TGTGCCAGCAGCATTAGCACAGATACGCAGTATTTT CASSISTDTQYF
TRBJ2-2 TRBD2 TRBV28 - TGTGCCAGCAGTTTAGGGACTAGCGGGAGAAGGGAGCTGTTTTTT CASSLGTSGRRELFF